One sample yielded the 11 T cell receptor beta chains listed below, sequenced in a study of read filtering for tumor transcriptome and immune sequencing. Molecular barcoded adaptors covering alpha/delta and beta/gamma chains were used on 400 to 450 ng RNA. TCRdb independently ran MiXCR on the reads; one entry per CDR3 protein. The sample contains 62,000 or so distinct CDR3 sequences, roughly 13% of which appear only once. Sequences were obtained from a population of CD138-negative cells sorted from bone marrow. The source of these receptors is a donor aged 40 or older with multiple myeloma.

The genes are TRBV4-3 and TRBJ1-5; D is unresolved. CDR3 length: 15 residues. In germline, CDR1 is LGHNA, CDR2 YSLEER. V lost 0 bases and J lost 2, with 8 bases in between. CDR3 region: CASSQELGRNQPQHF. The CDR3 nucleotides read TGCGCCAGCAGCCAAGAGTTAGGGCGCAATCAGCCCCAGCATTTT.

A remark on this clonotype: Since a much larger clone is just one base distant, this may be a read error. Since no conserved phenylalanine or tryptophan closes the CDR3, a read error is the likely cause. The rearrangement links TRBV12-3 or TRBV12-4 to TRBJ2-7; no firm D call. The CDR3 loop spans 11 amino acids. V was pared by 5 bases and J by 5 bases, with 7 bases between. The CDR3 coding sequence is TGTGCCAGCAGTGAGTCCGACGAGCAGTACTAC. Translated, it gives CASSESDEQYY.

The table lists this clonotype with many counts. This chain uses TRBV24-1 with TRBJ1-1; tentatively, D is TRBD1 (6 bases). CDR1 and CDR2 (germline): KGHDR, SFDVKD. The CDR3 runs 12 residues. Trimming stripped 1 base from V and 8 bases from J, with 7 bases between. The CDR3 DNA follows: TGTGCCACCAGTGATTTCACAGGGGAAGCTTTCTTT. This encodes CATSDFTGEAFF.

The genes are TRBV7-2 and TRBJ1-2; the match to TRBD1 covers 9 bases. V shed 5 bases, J shed 1 base, and the junction held 11 bases outside the gene matches. This CDR3 is 17 amino acids long. Germline CDR1 reads SGHTA; CDR2 reads FQGNSA. In DNA, the CDR3 is TGTGCCAGCAGCCCGCGGACAGGGGCCTCTTATAACTATGGCTACACCTTC. Translated: CASSPRTGASYNYGYTF.

Ten or more counts support this clonotype. The rearrangement joins TRBV29-1 to TRBJ2-7; tentatively, D is TRBD2 (5 bases). V was cut by 4 bases and J by 4 bases, with 17 bases left in between. Germline CDR1 reads SQVTM; CDR2 reads ANQGSEA. The CDR3 length is 14 residues. The CDR3 region is CSVVVATSFYEQYF. The DNA of the CDR3 is TGCAGCGTTGTTGTAGCGACCAGTTTTTACGAGCAGTACTTC.

At least ten counts were recorded for this clonotype. This chain connects TRBV20-1 to TRBJ2-1; 8 positions match TRBD2. Trimming cost V 5 bases and J 0 bases; bases outside gene matches: 6. The CDR3 contains 15 residues. Germline CDR1 is DFQATT and CDR2 is SNEGSKA (reference sequence). This chain's CDR3 is CSAVKAGVSYNEQFF. CDR3 sequence (DNA): TGCAGTGCTGTAAAAGCGGGAGTCTCCTACAATGAGCAGTTCTTC.

This clonotype appeared many times. The chain uses TRBV10-3 and TRBJ1-1, with D perhaps TRBD1 (5 bases). This CDR3 is built from 15 residues. Germline V gives CDR1 ENHRY, CDR2 SYGVKD. The V end lost 0 bases, the J end lost 1 base, and 9 bases lay between the germline ends. The CDR3 spells CAISESIGANTEAFF. The CDR3 DNA is TGTGCCATCAGTGAGTCGATCGGGGCGAACACTGAAGCTTTCTTT.

This clonotype has ten or more counts. This chain links TRBV27 with TRBJ2-7; 11 bases agree with TRBD2. The germline V gene has CDR1 MNHEY and CDR2 SMNVEV (reference sequence). Trimming at V came to 6 bases and at J to 9 bases, leaving 13 bases not matched to a gene. The CDR3 runs to 15 residues. In nucleotides, the CDR3 is TGTGCCAGCAGGGCCGGGACTAGCGGCGCTACGCCGCAGTACTTC. Its translation is CASRAGTSGATPQYF.

Turning to this clonotype: This may arise from a read error, as a much more abundant clone is one base away. The gene calls are TRBV29-1 and TRBJ2-1; no reliable D call. The CDR3 contains 12 residues. The germline CDR1 and CDR2 sequences are SQVTM and ANQGSEA. The CDR3 DNA reads as TGCAGCGTTGACGGTACCTACAATGTGCAGTTCTTC. Its translation: CSVDGTYNVQFF.

This clonotype turned up a few times. The V and J genes are TRBV3-1 and TRBJ2-2; D unclear. Germline loops: CDR1 LGHDT, CDR2 YNNKEL (reference sequence). The CDR3 contains 13 residues. V was cut by 0 bases and J by 6 bases, with 5 bases left in between. CDR3 DNA sequence: TGTGCCAGCAGCCAAGAACTCCCCGGGGAGCTGTTTTTT. Its translation is CASSQELPGELFF. The full variable domain, in which reference TRBV3-1 and TRBJ2-2 provide the parts outside the CDR3, is DTAVSQTPKYLVTQMGNDKSIKCEQNLGHDTMYWYKQDSKKFLKIMFSYNNKELIINETVPNRFSPKSPDKAHLNLHINSLELGDSAVYFCASSQELPGELFFGEGSRLTVL.

This clonotype was observed many times. J is TRBJ2-3 and V is TRBV19; no clear D gene. The germline CDR1 and CDR2 sequences are LNHDA and SQIVND (reference sequence). Trimming removed 6 bases at V and 6 bases at J, with 10 bases between. This CDR3 comprises 12 residues. The CDR3 nucleotides are TGTGCCAGTAGCTTCTTCGGGGATACGCAGTATTTT. Residues: CASSFFGDTQYF.